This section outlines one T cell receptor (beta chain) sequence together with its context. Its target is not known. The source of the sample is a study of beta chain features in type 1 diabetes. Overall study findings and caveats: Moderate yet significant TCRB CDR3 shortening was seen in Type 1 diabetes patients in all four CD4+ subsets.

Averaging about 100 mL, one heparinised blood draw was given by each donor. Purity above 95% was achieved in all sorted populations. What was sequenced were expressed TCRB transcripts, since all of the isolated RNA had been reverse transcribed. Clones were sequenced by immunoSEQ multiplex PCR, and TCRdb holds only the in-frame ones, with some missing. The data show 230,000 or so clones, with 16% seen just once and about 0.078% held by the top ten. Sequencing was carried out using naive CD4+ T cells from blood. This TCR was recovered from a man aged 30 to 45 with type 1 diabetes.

This CDR3 reads CASSLAEAAEWYF. The DNA of the CDR3 is TGTGCCAGCAGCTTAGCGGAGGCCGCGGAGTGGTACTTC. This rearrangement joins TRBV7-2 to TRBJ2-7, with D perhaps matching TRBD2 (5 bases). CDR1 is SGHTA, CDR2 FQGNSA, per germline. The CDR3 totals 13 residues. V shed 0 bases and J shed 12 bases, with 15 bases lying between them.